The 26 T cell receptor beta chains given below trace back to one sample, sequenced in a study of cytomegalovirus exposure and HLA in healthy donors (dated by TCRdb to 2016 to 2017). Library creation used the immunoSEQ multiplex PCR assay. A mixture of 60 forward primers for TCR Vbeta segments and 13 reverse primers for TCR Jbeta segments was used in the multiplex PCR. TCRdb limited this immuneACCESS table to in-frame rearrangements with V and J called. A share of clones is missing; checked studies link under half to unresolved V genes, and the rest is unexplained. Present in this sample are 250,000 or so clones, roughly 91% of which were seen just once. The ten largest clonotypes hold about 1.7% of the sample. The sequenced material came from PBMCs. The receptors come from a girl between 2 and 10 years old in good health and CMV-seronegative.

V and J are TRBV11-2 and TRBJ2-7; D is undetermined. Germline V gives CDR1 SGHAT, CDR2 FQNNGV. V lost 5 bases to trimming and J lost 0 bases, with 11 bases between them. The CDR3 runs 14 residues. In DNA, the CDR3 is TGTGCCAGCAGCCCACTATGGAGCTCCTACGAGCAGTACTTC. Translating it yields CASSPLWSSYEQYF.

The CDR3 is CASSQSGGGTGNEQFF. The CDR3 region has the DNA TGCGCCAGCAGTCAATCGGGGGGGGGCACTGGGAATGAGCAGTTCTTC. The rearrangement joins TRBV23-1 to TRBJ2-1, with a weak D call TRBD2 (7 bases). TRBV23-1 is marked as an open reading frame, function uncertain. Trimming removed 0 bases at V and 7 bases at J, with 16 bases between. The CDR3 sequence is 16 residues long.

This chain uses TRBV5-6 with TRBJ1-3, with 8 bases aligning to TRBD1. The V and J ends lost 2 bases and 0 bases, in that order; junction bases with no gene match: 7. The CDR3 runs 17 residues. Germline CDR1 reads SGHDT; CDR2 reads YYEEEE. The chain's CDR3 is CASSFWAGGLSGNTIYF. The CDR3 bases are TGTGCCAGCAGCTTTTGGGCAGGGGGCCTCTCTGGAAACACCATATATTTT.

The V gene is TRBV27, the J gene TRBJ1-6; 8 bases line up with TRBD1. The CDR3 extends over 14 amino acids. Germline CDR1 is MNHEY and CDR2 is SMNVEV (reference sequence). V shed 4 bases and J 9 bases; nucleotides not matched to a gene: 5. The CDR3 region is CASSWQDRVSPLHF. CDR3 nucleotide sequence: TGTGCCAGCAGTTGGCAGGACAGGGTTTCACCCCTCCACTTT.

This clone was counted only a few times. This sequence joins TRBV7-6 and TRBJ2-7, with 12 bases lining up with TRBD1. J was trimmed by 6 bases and V by 3 bases; bases with no gene match: 3. From germline, CDR1 is SGHVS and CDR2 FNYEAQ. The CDR3 contains 14 residues. CDR3 sequence (DNA): TGTGCCAGCAGCTTCGGGACAGGGGGCTCCGAGCAGTACTTC. Its protein is CASSFGTGGSEQYF.

The chain carries TRBV5-1 and TRBJ2-2; possible D gene TRBD1, 6 bases. Germline lookup yields CDR1 SGHRS and CDR2 YFSETQ. V was pared by 6 bases and J by 5 bases, with 17 bases between. The CDR3 loop spans 15 amino acids. This CDR3 reads CASTTPAQGTGELFF. CDR3 bases: TGCGCCAGCACTACCCCTGCCCAGGGGACCGGGGAGCTGTTTTTT.

V and J are TRBV5-1 and TRBJ2-3, with 9 nucleotides matching TRBD1. The CDR3 runs 14 residues. The germline V gene encodes CDR1 SGHRS and CDR2 YFSETQ. The V and J ends lost 0 bases and 4 bases, in that order; junction bases with no gene match: 0. The CDR3 loop is CASSLGQGADTQYF. In DNA, the CDR3 is TGCGCCAGCAGCTTGGGACAGGGGGCAGATACGCAGTATTTT.

The V and J genes are TRBV15 and TRBJ2-2; TRBD1 might be the D (5 bases). Trimming pared 0 bases from V and 1 base from J, leaving 12 bases between. The CDR3 totals 17 residues. In germline, CDR1 is LNHNV, CDR2 YYDKDF (reference sequence). Written as DNA, the CDR3 is TGTGCCACCAGCAGAGATGGAACAGGTGGGAACACCGGGGAGCTGTTTTTT. This gives the protein CATSRDGTGGNTGELFF.

The V gene is TRBV5-8, the J gene TRBJ1-5; D perhaps matches TRBD1 (5 bases). Germline V lookup: CDR1 SGHTS, CDR2 YDEGEE. The CDR3 consists of 17 residues. V was trimmed by 0 bases and J by 1 base, leaving 14 bases between them. CDR3 sequence reads: CASSLVAGVRSNQPQHF. The CDR3 nucleotides are TGTGCCAGCAGCTTGGTGGCGGGGGTGAGGAGCAATCAGCCCCAGCATTTT.

This clone was seen a single time. This chain uses TRBV11-2 with TRBJ2-6; D is possibly TRBD2 (5 bases). The CDR3 sequence is 13 residues long. CDR1 is SGHAT and CDR2 is FQNNGV in the germline V gene. Between the trimmed V and J ends, which lost 8 bases and 3 bases, there was a span of 8 bases. Written as DNA, the CDR3 is TGTGCCAGCGGAGAGGGTGGGGCCAACGTCCTGACTTTC. It is translated as CASGEGGANVLTF.

This chain uses TRBV6-5 with TRBJ1-2, with D hard to call. Looked up from germline, CDR1 is MNHEY and CDR2 is SVGAGI. This CDR3 is built from 14 residues. V shed 6 bases and J shed 0 bases, with 11 bases lying between them. CDR3 sequence: CASSPGVPNYGYTF. DNA for the CDR3: TGTGCCAGCAGCCCCGGGGTTCCTAACTATGGCTACACCTTC.

This clone came up once. The chain is built from TRBV6-5 and TRBJ2-3; 8 bases fit TRBD1. From germline, CDR1 is MNHEY and CDR2 SVGAGI. The CDR3 has 16 residues. V was pared by 0 bases and J by 1 base, with 3 bases of the junction left unmatched. The CDR3 spells CASSYSQGAGTDTQYF. Written as DNA, the CDR3 is TGTGCCAGCAGTTACTCTCAGGGGGCCGGCACAGATACGCAGTATTTT.

The chain employs TRBV27 and TRBJ2-5; 12 nucleotides match TRBD2. This CDR3 region has 17 residues. V lost 6 bases and J lost 4; bases outside the gene matches: 12. The germline gives CDR1 MNHEY, CDR2 SMNVEV (reference sequence). In DNA form, the CDR3 reads TGTGCCAGCAGCCGGAGGACTAGCGGGGTATGGGCAGAGACCCAGTACTTC. This translates into CASSRRTSGVWAETQYF.

This chain links TRBV11-2 with TRBJ2-7; D unresolved. The CDR3 runs to 13 residues. Trimming left V 3 bases short and J 2 bases short, with 8 bases between. From germline, CDR1 is SGHAT and CDR2 FQNNGV. DNA for the CDR3: TGTGCCAGCAGCTTGCAACAGCCCTACGAGCAGTACTTC. Residues: CASSLQQPYEQYF.

The chain is built from TRBV5-6 and TRBJ2-2; 8 bases align to TRBD2. J gave up 2 bases and V 0 bases, and 0 bases lay outside the gene matches. Germline assignment: CDR1 SGHDT and CDR2 YYEEEE. This CDR3 comprises 15 residues. The CDR3 DNA sequence: TGTGCCAGCAGCTTGGGGACTAGCAACACCGGGGAGCTGTTTTTT. As protein: CASSLGTSNTGELFF.

The J gene is TRBJ2-2, the V gene TRBV29-1; tentative D call: TRBD2 (6 bases). This CDR3 comprises 15 residues. The germline V gene has CDR1 SQVTM and CDR2 ANQGSEA. Trimming took off 4 bases at V and 0 bases at J, with 12 bases between the two ends. CDR3 sequence reads: CSVVPGAANTGELFF. The CDR3 DNA is TGCAGCGTTGTGCCGGGAGCCGCGAACACCGGGGAGCTGTTTTTT.

V gene TRBV6-1 combines with J gene TRBJ2-2; D unclear. This CDR3 has 12 residues. Germline CDR1 is MNHNS and CDR2 is SASEGT. V was pared by 2 bases and J by 9 bases, with 7 bases between. The CDR3 is CASSETSWELFF. The CDR3 bases are TGTGCCAGCAGTGAAACAAGTTGGGAGCTGTTTTTT.

The CDR3 loop is CASSLNGGVSGEQFF. CDR3 coding DNA: TGTGCCAGCAGTTTAAACGGGGGGGTATCGGGTGAGCAGTTCTTC. The chain recombines TRBV27 with TRBJ2-1; 8 positions agree with TRBD2. V trimming: 2 bases; J trimming: 9 bases; junction bases outside the gene matches: 9. This CDR3 comprises 15 residues. From germline, CDR1 is MNHEY and CDR2 SMNVEV (reference sequence).

The rearrangement links TRBV9 to TRBJ1-1; D is unresolved. Looked up from germline, CDR1 is SGDLS and CDR2 is YYNGEE. The CDR3 spans 12 residues. With 4 bases removed from V and 4 bases from J, the gap between germline ends came to 8 bases. The CDR3 sequence is CASSPGSTEAFF. Written as DNA, the CDR3 is TGTGCCAGCAGCCCCGGGAGCACTGAAGCTTTCTTT.

The rearrangement uses TRBV5-1 and TRBJ2-3, with no clear D. With the DNA end fitting TRBJ1-5 better, the J assignment may be wrong. Germline CDR1 reads SGHRS; CDR2 reads YFSETQ. The CDR3 covers 14 residues. The CDR3 DNA is TGCGCCAGCAGCTTGAGGGAGGGCCAAGATACGCAGCATTTT. This translates into CASSLREGQDTQHF.

The chain links TRBV14 to TRBJ2-7; D perhaps matches TRBD1 (5 bases). The CDR3 runs to 15 residues. Germline CDR1 is SGHDN and CDR2 is FVKESK. Trimming took off 1 base at V and 3 bases at J, with 13 bases between the two ends. This CDR3 is CASSQVFDRNYEQYF. The CDR3 bases are TGTGCCAGCAGCCAAGTCTTCGACAGAAACTACGAGCAGTACTTC.

CDR3 DNA: TGTGCCAGCAGCCGGAGCGGGAGGGCCTCCTACGAGCAGTACTTC. Protein sequence: CASSRSGRASYEQYF. This rearrangement joins TRBV7-8 to TRBJ2-7; 10 bases are a match to TRBD2. The CDR3 totals 15 residues. The germline CDR1 and CDR2 sequences are SGHVS and FQNEAQ. Trimming removed 5 bases from V and 0 bases from J; junction bases left unmatched: 4.

As concerns this clone: Other DNA sequences in the same sample also yield this CDR3. The chain joins TRBV6-5 to TRBJ1-2; TRBD1 might be the D (5 bases). The germline V gene has CDR1 MNHEY and CDR2 SVGAGI. This CDR3 is built from 14 residues. Between the trimmed V and J ends, which lost 0 bases and 3 bases, there was a span of 8 bases. The CDR3 coding sequence is TGTGCCAGCAGTTACTCAGGCAGGGACTATGGCTACACCTTC. This sequence encodes CASSYSGRDYGYTF.

The chain carries TRBV11-2 and TRBJ2-1; weak D call: TRBD2 (6 bases). Germline V gene sequence: CDR1 SGHAT, CDR2 FQNNGV. The CDR3 has 13 residues. Trimming removed 5 bases at V and 10 bases at J, with 15 bases between. The CDR3: CASSLGDFFEQFF. CDR3 DNA sequence: TGTGCCAGCAGCCTCGGGGACTTCTTCGAGCAGTTCTTC. The whole variable domain, remainder taken from reference TRBV11-2 and TRBJ2-1, is EAGVAQSPRYKIIEKRQSVAFWCNPISGHATLYWYQQILGQGPKLLIQFQNNGVVDDSQLPKDRFSAERLKGVDSTLKIQPAKLEDSAVYLCASSLGDFFEQFFGPGTRLTVL.

The V gene is TRBV10-3, the J gene TRBJ1-2, with D possibly TRBD1 on 5 matching bases. The V end was cut by 1 base, the J end by 8 bases, with 17 bases between. This CDR3 is 15 amino acids long. Germline V gene sequence: CDR1 ENHRY, CDR2 SYGVKD. In DNA form, the CDR3 reads TGTGCCATCAGTGAGTGGCAGGGTGATTTGGGAGGCTACACCTTC. It is translated as CAISEWQGDLGGYTF.

CDR3 loop: CSARGLAGEETQYF. CDR3 sequence (DNA): TGCAGCGCCAGAGGACTAGCGGGAGAAGAGACCCAGTACTTC. This chain links TRBV29-1 with TRBJ2-5; 13 bases fit TRBD2. With V trimmed by 7 bases and J by 3 bases, 5 bases remained unmatched. This CDR3 is 14 amino acids long. Germline V gives CDR1 SQVTM, CDR2 ANQGSEA.